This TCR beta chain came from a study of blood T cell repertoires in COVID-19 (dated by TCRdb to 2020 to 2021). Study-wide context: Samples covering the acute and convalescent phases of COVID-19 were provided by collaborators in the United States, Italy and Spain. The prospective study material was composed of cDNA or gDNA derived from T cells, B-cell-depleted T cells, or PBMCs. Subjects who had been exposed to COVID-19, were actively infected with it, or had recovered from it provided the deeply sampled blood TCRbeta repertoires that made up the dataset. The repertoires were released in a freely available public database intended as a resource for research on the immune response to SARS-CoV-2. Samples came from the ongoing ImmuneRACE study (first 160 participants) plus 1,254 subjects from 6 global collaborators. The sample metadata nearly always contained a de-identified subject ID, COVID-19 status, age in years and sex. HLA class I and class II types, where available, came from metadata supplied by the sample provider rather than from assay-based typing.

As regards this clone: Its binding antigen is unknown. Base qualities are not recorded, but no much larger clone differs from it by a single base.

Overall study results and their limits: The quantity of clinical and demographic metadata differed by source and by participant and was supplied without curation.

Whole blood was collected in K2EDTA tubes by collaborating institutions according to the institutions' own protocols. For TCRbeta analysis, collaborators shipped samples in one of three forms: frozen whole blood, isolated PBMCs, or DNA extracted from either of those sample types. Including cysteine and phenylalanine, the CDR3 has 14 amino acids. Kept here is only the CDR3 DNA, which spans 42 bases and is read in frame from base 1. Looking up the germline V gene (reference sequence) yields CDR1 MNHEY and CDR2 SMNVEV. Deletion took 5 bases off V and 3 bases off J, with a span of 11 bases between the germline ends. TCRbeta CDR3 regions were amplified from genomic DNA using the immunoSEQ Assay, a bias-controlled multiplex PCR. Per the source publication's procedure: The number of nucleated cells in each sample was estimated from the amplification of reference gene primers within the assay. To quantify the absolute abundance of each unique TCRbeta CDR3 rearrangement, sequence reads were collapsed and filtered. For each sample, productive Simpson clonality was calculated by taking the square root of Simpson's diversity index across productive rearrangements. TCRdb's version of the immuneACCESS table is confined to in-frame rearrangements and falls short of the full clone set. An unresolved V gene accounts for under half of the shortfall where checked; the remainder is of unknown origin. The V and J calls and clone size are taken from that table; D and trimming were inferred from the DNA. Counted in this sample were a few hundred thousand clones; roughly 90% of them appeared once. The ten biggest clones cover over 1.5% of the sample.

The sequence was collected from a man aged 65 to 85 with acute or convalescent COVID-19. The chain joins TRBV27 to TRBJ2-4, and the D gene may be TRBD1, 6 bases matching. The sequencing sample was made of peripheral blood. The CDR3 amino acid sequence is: CASSLDRLKNIQYF. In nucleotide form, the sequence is TGTGCCAGCAGTCTGGACAGACTCAAAAACATTCAGTACTTC.